The 30 T cell receptor beta chains below all came from one sample that was sequenced in a study of blood T cell repertoires in COVID-19. Assay used: immunoSEQ multiplex PCR; TCRdb lists only in-frame clones, some missing. The sample shows 150,000 to 200,000 clones, around 90% of them seen only once. Sequenced: PBMCs or T cells enriched from blood (not recorded which). These receptors were obtained from a young woman who had recovered from COVID-19.

The genes are TRBV5-4 and TRBJ2-7; 7 nucleotides line up with TRBD1. Germline V gene data show CDR1 as SGHNT and CDR2 as YYREEE (reference sequence). This CDR3 contains 15 residues. J gave up 2 bases and V 2 bases, and 7 bases lay outside the gene matches. DNA of the CDR3: TGTGCCAGCAGCTTCGGACAGGTTGTTGCCTACGAGCAGTACTTC. It codes for CASSFGQVVAYEQYF.

The genes are TRBV5-6 and TRBJ1-2, with D hard to call. CDR3 length: 15 amino acids. Germline V gives CDR1 SGHDT, CDR2 YYEEEE. V lost 4 bases and J 4 bases, leaving 17 bases between the germline ends. This CDR3 reads CASSASYQNPYGYTF. DNA of the CDR3: TGTGCCAGCAGCGCTTCGTATCAGAACCCCTATGGCTACACCTTC.

The chain combines TRBV3-1 (or the pseudogene TRBV3-2) with TRBJ2-7, with D hard to call. Germline CDR1 and CDR2: LGHDT and YNNKEL (reference sequence). Trimming left V 1 base short and J 0 bases short, with 7 bases between. This CDR3 spans 14 amino acids. Here the CDR3 reads CASSQVINSYEQYF. Here the CDR3 DNA reads TGTGCCAGCAGCCAAGTAATTAACTCCTACGAGCAGTACTTC.

J is TRBJ1-1 and V is TRBV9; TRBD1 matches 7 bases. Germline V lookup: CDR1 SGDLS, CDR2 YYNGEE. V trimming: 3 bases; J trimming: 3 bases; junction bases outside the gene matches: 8. The CDR3 extends over 15 amino acids. The CDR3 coding sequence is TGTGCCAGCAGCGGGCCCAGGGGGAGGCACACTGAAGCTTTCTTT. This codes for CASSGPRGRHTEAFF.

This chain links TRBV18 with TRBJ1-1; 9 nucleotides agree with TRBD1. The J segment lost 3 bases and the V segment lost 2 bases, leaving 4 bases of the junction unmatched. The CDR3 contains 15 residues. CDR1 and CDR2 from the germline V gene are KGHSH and LQKENI. This chain's CDR3 is CASSPRGQGDTEAFF. The CDR3 DNA reads as TGTGCCAGCTCACCAAGGGGACAGGGAGACACTGAAGCTTTCTTT.

The genes are TRBV15 and TRBJ2-1, with 10 nucleotides matching TRBD2. Per the germline V gene, CDR1 is LNHNV and CDR2 is YYDKDF (reference sequence). V dropped 7 bases and J dropped 6; count of bases not matched to a gene: 6. The CDR3 sequence is 14 residues long. The CDR3 reads CATTTTSGSNEQFF. Written as DNA, the CDR3 is TGTGCCACCACCACGACTAGCGGGTCCAATGAGCAGTTCTTC.

The gene calls are TRBV4-1 and TRBJ2-3; TRBD1 agrees at 8 bases. The CDR3 consists of 16 residues. Germline V gene data show CDR1 as MGHRA and CDR2 as YSYEKL. V lost 0 bases to trimming and J lost 4 bases; unmatched junction nucleotides: 6. The CDR3 sequence is CASSQEEGTGADTQYF. CDR3 DNA: TGCGCCAGCAGCCAAGAGGAAGGGACAGGCGCAGATACGCAGTATTTT.

This chain joins TRBV6-4 and TRBJ1-2; maybe TRBD1 (6 bases). Trimming took off 2 bases at V and 4 bases at J, with 20 bases between the two ends. The germline V gene has CDR1 MRHNA and CDR2 SNTAGT. The CDR3 contains 17 residues. CDR3 loop: CASSDKGDIADIYGYTF. CDR3 coding DNA: TGTGCCAGCAGTGACAAAGGGGACATCGCCGACATCTATGGCTACACCTTC.

V and J are TRBV28 and TRBJ1-6, with a tentative D call TRBD1 (5 bases). There are 16 residues in the CDR3. With 4 bases removed from V and 14 bases from J, the gap between germline ends came to 24 bases. Germline loops: CDR1 MDHEN, CDR2 SYDVKM. CDR3 nucleotides: TGTGCCAGCAGTTCCCCCGGGGGGGGAGGTCGGCCCACCCTCCACTTT. Amino acid sequence: CASSSPGGGGRPTLHF.

The rearrangement uses TRBV7-2 and TRBJ2-3; TRBD2 matches 12 bases. The CDR3 spans 16 residues. Germline V gene sequence: CDR1 SGHTA, CDR2 FQGNSA. Germline trimming cut 4 bases from V and 6 bases from J; bases unmatched to any gene: 8. The DNA for the CDR3 is TGTGCCAGCAGCTCGCAACTAGCGGGAGGATGGGATACGCAGTATTTT. Its protein is CASSSQLAGGWDTQYF.

V is TRBV7-2 and J is TRBJ2-7; TRBD2 might be the D (5 bases). The germline gives CDR1 SGHTA, CDR2 FQGNSA. CDR3 length: 13 amino acids. Trimming took 3 bases from V and 2 from J, leaving 8 bases between them. The CDR3 protein is CASSLRLTYEQYF. Here the CDR3 DNA reads TGTGCCAGCAGCTTGCGACTAACCTACGAGCAGTACTTC.

The chain links TRBV5-1 to TRBJ2-2; TRBD2 agrees at 12 bases. Germline V gene data show CDR1 as SGHRS and CDR2 as YFSETQ. The junction had 6 bases not matched to a gene; V was cut back by 3 bases and J by 3 bases. This CDR3 is 17 amino acids long. The CDR3 DNA follows: TGCGCCAGCAGCTGGAGACTAGCGGGAGAGGACACCGGGGAGCTGTTTTTT. It is translated as CASSWRLAGEDTGELFF.

Only a few counts were recorded for this clone. The chain carries TRBV3-1 (or the pseudogene TRBV3-2) and TRBJ2-2; TRBD2 agrees at 7 bases. V was pared by 0 bases and J by 5 bases, with 6 bases of the junction left unmatched. The CDR3 is made up of 16 amino acids. Germline CDR1 LGHDT, CDR2 YNNKEL (reference sequence). This CDR3 is CASSQDPGLLTGELFF. In DNA, the CDR3 is TGTGCCAGCAGCCAAGATCCGGGACTACTAACCGGGGAGCTGTTTTTT.

The chain carries TRBV7-2 and TRBJ2-5; 10 bases match TRBD2. The length of the CDR3 is 17 residues. Germline V gene lookup returns CDR1 SGHTA and CDR2 FQGNSA. The V segment lost 2 bases and the J segment 5 bases; nucleotides outside the gene matches: 11. CDR3 DNA sequence: TGTGCCAGCAGCTTAAGCCGGGGGGGACTAGCGAGGGAGACCCAGTACTTC. Its protein is CASSLSRGGLARETQYF.

This sequence joins TRBV2 and TRBJ1-4; a possible D gene is TRBD1 (5 bases). The germline V gene encodes CDR1 SNHLY and CDR2 FYNNEI. CDR3 length: 15 residues. Trimming pared 3 bases from V and 10 bases from J, leaving 18 bases between. The CDR3 DNA follows: TGTGCCAGCAGTGATTCTCTGGGCGGCGGGGGAAAACTGTTTTTT. Its protein product is CASSDSLGGGGKLFF.

This chain connects TRBV19 to TRBJ2-3; D is uncertain. Trimming left V 7 bases short and J 1 base short, with 9 bases between. Germline CDR1 reads LNHDA; CDR2 reads SQIVND (reference sequence). The CDR3 consists of 13 residues. This CDR3 is CASTLAGTDTQYF. The DNA of the CDR3 is TGTGCCAGTACCCTGGCCGGCACAGATACGCAGTATTTT.

J is TRBJ2-3 and V is TRBV7-2, with 8 nucleotides matching TRBD2. With V trimmed by 3 bases and J by 5 bases, 4 bases remained unmatched. This CDR3 region has 14 residues. Germline loops: CDR1 SGHTA, CDR2 FQGNSA. The CDR3 spells CASSLALAGDTQYF. The DNA of the CDR3 is TGTGCCAGCAGCTTGGCCCTAGCGGGAGATACGCAGTATTTT. Supplemented by reference TRBV7-2 and TRBJ2-3, the full variable domain reads GAGVSQSPSNKVTEKGKDVELRCDPISGHTALYWYRQSLGQGLEFLIYFQGNSAPDKSGLPSDRFSAERTGGSVSTLTIQRTQQEDSAVYLCASSLALAGDTQYFGPGTRLTVL.

This chain joins TRBV5-1 and TRBJ2-7; 9 positions agree with TRBD2. Germline trimming cut 0 bases from V and 3 bases from J; bases unmatched to any gene: 7. The length of the CDR3 is 16 residues. The germline V gene has CDR1 SGHRS and CDR2 YFSETQ. CDR3 in amino acids: CASSLGDQRGDYEQYF. CDR3 in DNA: TGCGCCAGCAGCTTGGGGGACCAGCGGGGGGACTACGAGCAGTACTTC.

The CDR3 DNA reads as TGCAGTGCTAGTCGGCGGGGGGGCACAGATACGCAGTATTTT. Translation gives CSASRRGGTDTQYF. The V call is TRBV20-1, the J call TRBJ2-3; TRBD2 agrees at 8 bases. CDR1 and CDR2 (germline): DFQATT, SNEGSKA (reference sequence). The CDR3 consists of 14 residues. Trimming took 3 bases from V and 1 from J; bases not matched to a gene: 3.

The rearrangement joins TRBV28 to TRBJ2-3; 8 nucleotides line up with TRBD2. Germline-derived CDR1 and CDR2 are MDHEN and SYDVKM. With 5 bases clipped from V and 1 base from J, the junction kept 8 bases outside the gene matches. The CDR3 has 16 amino acids. The CDR3 DNA reads TGTGCCAGCAGTCCCACGGGGGGGCCGGGCACAGATACGCAGTATTTT. Amino acids: CASSPTGGPGTDTQYF.

J is TRBJ2-5 and V is TRBV2; 7 bases match TRBD2. CDR1 is SNHLY and CDR2 is FYNNEI in the germline V gene. The CDR3 totals 15 residues. J was trimmed by 4 bases and V by 3 bases; bases with no gene match: 8. This CDR3 reads CASSDRLGGGETQYF. The CDR3 bases are TGTGCCAGCAGTGACCGTCTGGGGGGGGGAGAGACCCAGTACTTC.

The chain employs TRBV11-2 and TRBJ1-1, with D maybe TRBD1 (6 bases). Looked up from germline, CDR1 is SGHAT and CDR2 is FQNNGV. The CDR3 has 14 residues. Trimming took off 4 bases at V and 6 bases at J, with 15 bases between the two ends. CDR3 coding DNA: TGTGCCAGCAGCTCCCTCCAGGGGATACCTGAAGCTTTCTTT. This gives the protein CASSSLQGIPEAFF.

The chain uses TRBV2 and TRBJ2-4, with D uncertain. The CDR3 consists of 14 residues. Germline V lookup: CDR1 SNHLY, CDR2 FYNNEI. V shed 4 bases and J shed 1 base, with 8 bases lying between them. The CDR3 protein is CASSAWAAKNIQYF. DNA of the CDR3: TGTGCCAGCAGTGCTTGGGCTGCCAAAAACATTCAGTACTTC.

The chain couples TRBV10-3 to TRBJ2-3; D unclear. V lost 8 bases to trimming and J lost 4 bases, with 13 bases between them. Looked up from germline, CDR1 is ENHRY and CDR2 is SYGVKD. The CDR3 extends over 13 amino acids. CDR3 DNA sequence: TGTGCCATCGTGGGCAGTCCTGCAGATACGCAGTATTTT. Its protein product is CAIVGSPADTQYF.

The chain links TRBV4-2 to TRBJ2-1; 8 bases are a match to TRBD2. Germline V gives CDR1 LGHNA, CDR2 YNFKEQ. The CDR3 contains 16 residues. J lost 3 bases, V lost 0 bases, and 4 bases had no gene match. The CDR3 spells CASSQDCGGNYNEQFF. DNA for the CDR3: TGTGCCAGCAGCCAAGACTGCGGGGGGAACTACAATGAGCAGTTCTTC.

The gene calls are TRBV6-2 or TRBV6-3 and TRBJ1-2, with 8 bases fitting TRBD1. The CDR3 has 12 residues. From germline, CDR1 is MNHEY and CDR2 SVGEGT. V gave up 6 bases and J gave up 8 bases; unmatched junction bases: 5. The CDR3 here is CASSPTGEGYTF. Here the CDR3 DNA reads TGTGCCAGCAGCCCGACAGGGGAAGGCTACACCTTC.

This sequence joins TRBV2 and TRBJ2-3, with D maybe TRBD2 (6 bases). CDR3 length: 13 residues. Germline lookup yields CDR1 SNHLY and CDR2 FYNNEI. Trimming pared 7 bases from V and 8 bases from J, leaving 16 bases between. In nucleotides, the CDR3 is TGTGCCAGCACCCAAACACTAGCCGGTACGCAGTATTTT. It translates to CASTQTLAGTQYF.

The chain couples TRBV19 to TRBJ2-2, with a tentative D call TRBD1 (6 bases). The CDR3 is 14 residues long. Germline values: CDR1 LNHDA, CDR2 SQIVND (reference sequence). The V end was cut by 7 bases, the J end by 1 base, with 10 bases between. For the CDR3, the DNA is TGTGCCAGTATCCTGACAGGGAACACCGGGGAGCTGTTTTTT. Translation: CASILTGNTGELFF.

The J gene is TRBJ2-7, the V gene TRBV6-5; the match to TRBD1 covers 7 bases. CDR3 length equals 14 residues. The junction had 8 bases not matched to a gene; V was cut back by 7 bases and J by 2 bases. Germline CDR1 is MNHEY and CDR2 is SVGAGI. The DNA of the CDR3 is TGTGCCAGCATAATTGGGACAGAAGCCTACGAGCAGTACTTC. This gives the protein CASIIGTEAYEQYF.

A remark on this clone: Other DNA sequences in the same sample also yield this CDR3. V gene TRBV6-5 combines with J gene TRBJ1-1; 9 positions agree with TRBD1. The germline gives CDR1 MNHEY, CDR2 SVGAGI. Trimming at V came to 4 bases and at J to 2 bases, leaving 2 bases not matched to a gene. CDR3 length: 14 amino acids. The CDR3 DNA sequence: TGTGCCAGCAGTTGGGGACAGGGAAACACTGAAGCTTTCTTT. This sequence encodes CASSWGQGNTEAFF.